One and the same sample provided the 3 T cell receptor beta chains below, sequenced in a study of blood T cells in healthy people across ages. The second PCR ran roughly 7 to 12 cycles with a sample-barcoded 5' primer and J-beta primers. MiXCR, run by TCRdb on the 5' RACE reads, gives a single entry per CDR3 protein. The sample contains 600,000 to 800,000 distinct CDR3 sequences, under 25% of which appear only once. Material for sequencing was blood. These receptors all stem from a man between 65 and 85 years old in good health.

In this sample, this clonotype turned up a few times. The chain combines TRBV7-9 with TRBJ2-2; 15 bases line up with TRBD2. J was trimmed by 6 bases and V by 4 bases; bases with no gene match: 9. Germline V gives CDR1 SEHNR, CDR2 FQNEAQ (reference sequence). CDR3 length: 18 residues. In nucleotides, the CDR3 is TGTGCCAGCAGCTCCCTGGGACTAGCGGGAGGTCCTGCCGGGGAGCTGTTTTTT. This sequence encodes CASSSLGLAGGPAGELFF.

This clonotype was detected a few times. The chain joins TRBV20-1 to TRBJ2-5; 8 bases align to TRBD2. V shed 4 bases and J 2 bases; nucleotides not matched to a gene: 9. The CDR3 is 15 amino acids. Looked up from germline, CDR1 is DFQATT and CDR2 is SNEGSKA (reference sequence). CDR3: CSANQRAGAQETQYF. Here the CDR3 DNA reads TGCAGTGCTAATCAAAGAGCGGGAGCACAAGAGACCCAGTACTTC.

As to this clonotype: At one boundary the junction diverges from the germline segment, which might be a read error. V usage is TRBV20-1 and J usage is TRBJ2-5; no clear D gene. The CDR3 runs 13 residues. The germline V gene has CDR1 DFQATT and CDR2 SNEGSKA (reference sequence). The CDR3 DNA sequence: TGCAGTGCTAGACAGCCTCTCCAAGGGACCCAGTACTTC. It encodes CSARQPLQGTQYF.